The clone carrying this T cell receptor (beta chain) appeared a few times. Its specificity is unknown. Primers for the PCR totalled 60 Vbeta and 13 Jbeta. Sequencing used immunoSEQ multiplex PCR; TCRdb keeps in-frame clones, though not all of them. Among over 150,000 clones, just over 75% were seen once, and the ten largest hold approximately 1.3%. This entry is derived from a study of cytomegalovirus exposure and HLA in healthy donors. Findings and caveats of the study: Follow-up analysis seemed to connect common viral pathogens with several of the most significant clusters identified. The study flagged roughly 160 TCR beta chains as cytomegalovirus-associated.

This receptor was obtained from a young woman in good health and CMV-seropositive. Sequenced: PBMCs.

CDR3 nucleotides: TGTGCCACCAACAGGGCTGGGGCCAACGTCCTGACTTTC. The encoded protein is CATNRAGANVLTF. This chain links TRBV19 with TRBJ2-6; D is perhaps TRBD1 (6 bases). The CDR3 consists of 13 residues. Germline values: CDR1 LNHDA, CDR2 SQIVND (reference sequence). The V and J ends lost 10 bases and 2 bases respectively, with 9 bases between them.